This T cell receptor (beta chain) was recovered during a study of OX40 agonist ivuxolimab in advanced cancers. Study findings and constraints: Compared with others, partial responders at 0.1-3.0 mg/kg displayed clonal expansion among the lowest. Clonal expansion by week 6 occurred in CD4+ and CD8+ blood T cells (at 0.1 to 3.0 mg/kg).

This clone was observed once. Its matching antigen is unknown. The junction differs from germline at one of its ends, possibly a read error. Produced via immunoSEQ multiplex PCR; TCRdb's table is partial and in-frame only. Of 85,000 to 95,000 clones in the sample, 91% were seen once. The receptor was derived from an adult with an advanced solid tumor such as melanoma, head and neck, liver or kidney cancer. The sequenced sample was CD4+ or CD8+ T cells sorted from blood, obtained in a trial of the OX40 agonist ivuxolimab.

CDR3 sequence (DNA): TGTGCTAGCAGCCAACCGGGACTAGGCAATGAGCAGTTCTTC. It encodes CASSQPGLGNEQFF. The gene calls are TRBV7-7 and TRBJ2-1; 8 positions match TRBD2. This CDR3 region has 14 residues. Germline lookup yields CDR1 SSHAT and CDR2 FNYEAQ (reference sequence).